These T cell receptor beta chains were read from a single sample in a study of technical replicates of blood from several donors. Profiling relied on immunoSEQ multiplex PCR, and the TCRdb table lists in-frame clones only, not all of them. The repertoire holds about 81,000 clones, with roughly four fifths as singletons. Sequenced material: PBMCs. Source of these receptors: a human donor in good health. Some clones in this sample may be carry-over from other donors' samples. Both conserved end residues are part of each CDR3. A D gene is named only where the DNA matches it firmly. Some rows mark clone size as missing; the rest say once, few, many or name a class of expanded clone.

-	TRBJ2-6	TRBV28	TRBD2	TGTGCCAGCAGGGAATCGGGGGGGTCTGGGGCCAACGTCCTGACTTTC	CASRESGGSGANVLTF
few	TRBJ1-1	TRBV19	TRBD1	TGTGCCAGTAGTCGACAGGGGTTCGCTGAAGCTTTCTTT	CASSRQGFAEAFF
-	TRBJ2-2	TRBV7-3	-	TGTGCCAGCAGCTTCAAAGGGGCGAACACCGGGGAGCTGTTTTTT	CASSFKGANTGELFF
-	TRBJ1-2	TRBV29-1	TRBD1	TGCAGCGTTGAGGGACAGGGGGCGTCTGGCTACACCTTC	CSVEGQGASGYTF
-	TRBJ2-7	TRBV6-6	-	TGTGCCAGCAGTTACCCGACCGGAGAAGGGGTTGAGCAGTACTTC	CASSYPTGEGVEQYF
once	TRBJ2-7	TRBV19	-	TGTGCCAGTAGTATGTTCGGGCGGGACTACGAGCAGTACTTC	CASSMFGRDYEQYF
-	TRBJ2-1	TRBV9	-	TGTGCCAGCAGCAAGACCGGGACTTACAATGAGCAGTTCTTC	CASSKTGTYNEQFF
-	TRBJ1-5	TRBV21-1	-	TGTGCCAGCAGCAAGACAGGGCCCCAGCCCCAGCATTTT	CASSKTGPQPQHF
-	TRBJ2-1	TRBV12-5	-	TGTGCTAGTGGTTTCAGGGATGAGCAGTTCTTC	CASGFRDEQFF
-	TRBJ2-7	TRBV6-5	TRBD2	TGTGCCAGCACCCTACCCGGGGGGGGCGAGCAGTACTTC	CASTLPGGGEQYF
-	TRBJ1-2	TRBV2	-	TGTGCCAGCAGTGTTGCACTGAACTATGGCTACACCTTC	CASSVALNYGYTF
-	TRBJ2-7	TRBV25-1	TRBD2	TGTGCCAGCACAGCGGGAATTGGCTCTTACGAGCAGTACTTC	CASTAGIGSYEQYF
-	TRBJ2-7	TRBV10-3	TRBD1	TGTGCCAGCCGGGACAGGGGTTCCTACGAGCAGTACTTC	CASRDRGSYEQYF
-	TRBJ1-2	TRBV6-4	-	TGTGCCAGCAGTGAAGGGGTCGGGGGCTATGGCTACACCTTC	CASSEGVGGYGYTF
-	TRBJ2-7	TRBV19	-	TGTGCCAGTAGTATAGTGGGCAGACCCTACGAGCAGTACTTC	CASSIVGRPYEQYF
-	TRBJ2-5	TRBV2	TRBD2	TGTGCCAGCAGTGCTAGCGGGGGGAAACAAGAGACCCAGTACTTC	CASSASGGKQETQYF
-	TRBJ2-2	TRBV30	TRBD2	TGTGCCTGGAGTGCTGGACTAGCGGTCACCGGGGAGCTGTTTTTT	CAWSAGLAVTGELFF
-	TRBJ2-7	TRBV29-1	-	TGCAGCGTTTCAGGGAACCCCTACGAGCAGTACTTC	CSVSGNPYEQYF
-	TRBJ1-4	TRBV30	TRBD1	TGTGCCTGGAACCAGGGGGCAGAAGGTGAAAAACTGTTTTTT	CAWNQGAEGEKLFF
-	TRBJ2-7	TRBV6-6	TRBD1	TGTGCCAGCAGTTATCGGACAGGGGGCAACGAGCAGTACTTC	CASSYRTGGNEQYF
-	TRBJ2-4	TRBV18	-	TGTGCCAGCTCTCCCCGGGACATAAACATTCAGTACTTC	CASSPRDINIQYF
-	TRBJ2-2	TRBV18	TRBD2	TGTGCCAGCTCATCTAGCGGGCAGAACACCGGGGAGCTGTTTTTT	CASSSSGQNTGELFF
-	TRBJ2-7	TRBV4-3	TRBD1	TGCGCCAGCAGCCTTACCGGGACAGTGGTGGGCGAGCAGTACTTC	CASSLTGTVVGEQYF
-	TRBJ1-2	TRBV29-1	-	TGCAGCGTTGAAGGCGGGCACTATGGCTACACCTTC	CSVEGGHYGYTF
-	TRBJ2-7	TRBV10-1	TRBD1	TGCGCCAGCAGTGGAGTAGGGGGACAGAGCTACGAGCAGTACTTC	CASSGVGGQSYEQYF